Listed here are 27 T cell receptor beta chains from one sample, sequenced in a study of TIL therapy for anti-PD-1-resistant metastatic lung cancer. Sequencing used immunoSEQ v3. Generated by immunoSEQ multiplex PCR, the TCRdb table keeps only in-frame clones and is missing some. The table shows roughly 16,000 clones, with roughly 88% occurring only once. Time point defined: pre-treatment sample, taken before nivolumab and TIL therapy. The source was blood, collected at baseline. The receptors were sampled from a person aged 30 to 80 with non-small cell lung cancer.

The chain has TRBV6-1 and TRBJ2-6, with a weak D call TRBD1 (5 bases). CDR3 length equals 15 residues. Germline loops: CDR1 MNHNS, CDR2 SASEGT. Trimming removed 6 bases from V and 2 bases from J, with 11 bases in between. The CDR3 region has the DNA TGTGCCAGCAGCGACAGTGGGACTGGGGCCAACGTCCTGACTTTC. The encoded protein is CASSDSGTGANVLTF.

A single count supports this clone. The chain carries TRBV12-2 and TRBJ2-4; the tabulated D call, TRBD2, remains unverified against the DNA. TRBV12-2 is deemed a pseudogene. This CDR3 region has 12 residues. CDR3 sequence reads: CASRLWGDIQYF. CDR3 in DNA: TGTGCAAGTCGCTTATGGGGGGACATTCAGTACTTC.

The chain carries TRBV6-5 and TRBJ1-1; no clear D. Germline CDR1 is MNHEY and CDR2 is SVGAGI. This CDR3 has 14 amino acids. V was shortened by 6 bases and J by 4 bases, with 15 bases between the two germline ends. CDR3 nucleotide sequence: TGTGCCAGCAGCCCCGTATTGCGGGGCACTGAAGCTTTCTTT. Amino acids: CASSPVLRGTEAFF.

The chain combines TRBV19 with TRBJ2-3; tentatively, D is TRBD2 (5 bases). V gave up 8 bases and J gave up 5 bases, with 17 bases separating them. The germline V gene has CDR1 LNHDA and CDR2 SQIVND (reference sequence). This CDR3 comprises 14 residues. This chain's CDR3 is CASWSLKAGDTQYF. CDR3 coding DNA: TGTGCCAGTTGGAGCCTAAAGGCGGGAGATACGCAGTATTTT.

This sequence joins TRBV7-9 and TRBJ1-2; D possibly corresponds to TRBD1 (5 bases). Trimming cost V 0 bases and J 5 bases, with 16 bases left between them. The V gene's germline CDR1 is SEHNR and CDR2 FQNEAQ (reference sequence). This CDR3 is built from 16 residues. The CDR3 is CASSLAEGVGGYGYTF. DNA of the CDR3: TGTGCCAGCAGCTTAGCTGAAGGGGTCGGTGGGTATGGCTACACCTTC.

This chain connects TRBV7-2 to TRBJ1-4; no definite D call. The CDR3 loop spans 16 amino acids. V lost 1 base to trimming and J lost 1 base, with 10 bases between them. Germline CDR1 is SGHTA and CDR2 is FQGNSA. CDR3 DNA: TGTGCCAGCAGCTTAGGTCTAAGTGGAACTAATGAAAAACTGTTTTTT. Its translation is CASSLGLSGTNEKLFF.

The rearrangement links TRBV27 to TRBJ1-6; D not resolved. Trimming stripped 8 bases from V and 0 bases from J, with 11 bases between. The CDR3 is 15 residues long. Germline V lookup: CDR1 MNHEY, CDR2 SMNVEV (reference sequence). In DNA form, the CDR3 reads TGTGCCAGCGGGTTGTTGAGCTCCTATAATTCACCCCTCCACTTT. Amino acid sequence: CASGLLSSYNSPLHF.

This clone was seen a handful of times. The gene calls are TRBV5-1 and TRBJ1-1; 7 bases agree with TRBD1. This CDR3 is built from 14 residues. CDR1 and CDR2 (germline): SGHRS, YFSETQ. V lost 3 bases to trimming and J lost 5 bases; unmatched junction nucleotides: 7. CDR3 amino acids: CASSSSTGFTEAFF. CDR3 nucleotide sequence: TGCGCCAGCAGCTCGTCGACAGGGTTTACTGAAGCTTTCTTT.

The CDR3 DNA follows: TGTGCCAGCAGTCCCTCGGACAGCGTCTACGAGCAGTACTTC. As protein: CASSPSDSVYEQYF. The chain carries TRBV9 and TRBJ2-7; possibly TRBD1 for D (6 bases). Germline CDR1 and CDR2: SGDLS and YYNGEE. V was trimmed by 5 bases and J by 3 bases, leaving 15 bases between them. There are 14 residues in the CDR3.

The chain uses TRBV7-2 and TRBJ2-4; tentative D call: TRBD1 (6 bases). CDR1 SGHTA and CDR2 FQGNSA come from the germline V gene. The ends were cut back, 0 bases at V and 8 bases at J, with 20 bases in the middle. The CDR3 loop spans 17 amino acids. The CDR3 protein is CASSLAPGVGGGDIQYF. CDR3 coding DNA: TGTGCCAGCAGCTTAGCCCCAGGGGTAGGGGGTGGGGACATTCAGTACTTC.

This chain joins TRBV6-4 and TRBJ1-1; a weak D match, TRBD1 (5 bases). The V gene lost 7 bases and the J gene lost 1 base, with 13 bases spanning the gap. Germline lookup yields CDR1 MRHNA and CDR2 SNTAGT. The CDR3 runs to 14 residues. The CDR3, as DNA: TGTGCCAGCAAGCCCCGGGGGGGGAACACTGAAGCTTTCTTT. Residues: CASKPRGGNTEAFF.

The chain joins TRBV27 to TRBJ2-1; D may be TRBD2 (5 bases). The CDR3 length is 14 residues. Germline V gene sequence: CDR1 MNHEY, CDR2 SMNVEV (reference sequence). Trimming took 8 bases from V and 0 from J, leaving 11 bases between them. CDR3 sequence reads: CASSGWGSYNEQFF. The CDR3 coding sequence is TGTGCCAGCTCGGGATGGGGCTCCTACAATGAGCAGTTCTTC.

V is TRBV2 and J is TRBJ2-1; D is possibly TRBD2 (7 bases). Germline CDR1 SNHLY, CDR2 FYNNEI. The CDR3 length is 12 residues. V was pared by 5 bases and J by 8 bases, with 10 bases between. For the CDR3, the DNA is TGTGCCAGCAGTACGGGGGGCCATGAGCAGTTCTTC. Translated: CASSTGGHEQFF.

The chain couples TRBV20-1 to TRBJ2-1, with no clear D. CDR3 length: 10 amino acids. V was pared by 2 bases and J by 10 bases, with 6 bases between. Germline V gives CDR1 DFQATT, CDR2 SNEGSKA (reference sequence). CDR3 in DNA: TGCAGTGCTAGAAAGGACGAGCAGTTCTTC. The encoded protein is CSARKDEQFF.

This chain links TRBV14 with TRBJ1-1; 7 bases line up with TRBD1. The ends lost 3 bases at V and 11 bases at J; junction bases unmatched: 21. The CDR3 spans 17 residues. From germline, CDR1 is SGHDN and CDR2 FVKESK. The CDR3 region has the DNA TGTGCCAGCAGCCACTATAAGGGGAGACAGGGCGATCCTGGGGCTTTCTTT. This sequence encodes CASSHYKGRQGDPGAFF. The full variable domain, in which reference TRBV14 and TRBJ1-1 provide the parts outside the CDR3, is EAGVTQFPSHSVIEKGQTVTLRCDPISGHDNLYWYRRVMGKEIKFLLHFVKESKQDESGMPNNRFLAERTGGTYSTLKVQPAELEDSGVYFCASSHYKGRQGDPGAFFGQGTRLTVV.

The chain employs TRBV6-5 and TRBJ2-6; D is unclear. Germline V gives CDR1 MNHEY, CDR2 SVGAGI. The CDR3 length is 15 residues. Trimming left V 2 bases short and J 4 bases short, with 9 bases between. CDR3 protein: CASSYVLSGANVLTF. DNA of the CDR3: TGTGCCAGCAGTTACGTACTCTCCGGGGCCAACGTCCTGACTTTC.

The chain has TRBV13 and TRBJ1-1; 7 bases agree with TRBD1. V gave up 3 bases and J gave up 4 bases; unmatched junction bases: 11. Germline assignment: CDR1 PRHDT and CDR2 FYEKMQ (reference sequence). CDR3 length equals 16 residues. The CDR3 here is CASSFRKGGPGTEAFF. Here the CDR3 DNA reads TGTGCCAGCAGCTTTCGGAAAGGGGGCCCGGGCACTGAAGCTTTCTTT.

J is TRBJ2-5 and V is TRBV5-4; D is uncertain. Germline V gene lookup returns CDR1 SGHNT and CDR2 YYREEE (reference sequence). CDR3 length: 13 amino acids. Trimming shortened V by 4 bases and J by 4 bases, and 11 bases separated the two germline ends. The CDR3 DNA sequence: TGTGCCAGCAGCGACCCCTCCCTAGAGACCCAGTACTTC. Its protein is CASSDPSLETQYF.

The CDR3 loop is CAWSGRQILAKNIQYF. CDR3 sequence (DNA): TGTGCCTGGAGTGGTCGACAGATTCTAGCCAAAAACATTCAGTACTTC. This chain links TRBV30 with TRBJ2-4; TRBD1 is a possible D gene (5 bases). Germline V CDR1 and CDR2: GTSNPN, SVGIG (reference sequence). The CDR3 is 16 amino acids. V gave up 1 base and J gave up 0 bases, with 13 bases separating them.

The rearrangement joins TRBV7-2 to TRBJ2-3; unclear D gene. Trimming took off 6 bases at V and 2 bases at J, with 6 bases between the two ends. The CDR3 sequence is 12 residues long. Germline V gene data show CDR1 as SGHTA and CDR2 as FQGNSA. CDR3 DNA: TGTGCCAGCAGGCGTTACACAGATACGCAGTATTTT. Its protein is CASRRYTDTQYF.

V usage is TRBV7-8 and J usage is TRBJ2-3; the match to TRBD2 covers 10 bases. V trimming: 1 base; J trimming: 0 bases; junction bases outside the gene matches: 7. The length of the CDR3 is 18 residues. In germline, CDR1 is SGHVS, CDR2 FQNEAQ. CDR3 nucleotide sequence: TGTGCCAGCAGCTTAGTAGGACTAGCGGATCACAGCACAGATACGCAGTATTTT. Its translation: CASSLVGLADHSTDTQYF.

The gene calls are TRBV5-8 and TRBJ1-1; no clear D gene. CDR3 length: 12 residues. Trimming stripped 4 bases from V and 7 bases from J, with 11 bases between. The germline gives CDR1 SGHTS, CDR2 YDEGEE. The CDR3 sequence: CASSLEGSEAFF. In DNA form, the CDR3 reads TGTGCCAGCAGCCTCGAGGGCAGTGAAGCTTTCTTT.

The J gene is TRBJ2-7, the V gene TRBV19, with D possibly being TRBD1 (5 bases). The germline V gene encodes CDR1 LNHDA and CDR2 SQIVND (reference sequence). CDR3 size: 14 residues. Trimming removed 2 bases at V and 0 bases at J, with 8 bases between. The chain's CDR3 is CASSIQDTSYEQYF. The CDR3 coding sequence is TGTGCCAGTAGTATACAGGACACCTCCTACGAGCAGTACTTC.

The chain has TRBV13 and TRBJ2-1; D remains unclear. The CDR3 sequence is 15 residues long. Trimming took off 5 bases at V and 3 bases at J, with 14 bases between the two ends. Germline CDR1 is PRHDT and CDR2 is FYEKMQ (reference sequence). The CDR3 DNA reads as TGTGCCAGCAGCACCTTAAGGGTTGTCTACAATGAGCAGTTCTTC. It encodes CASSTLRVVYNEQFF.

The V and J genes are TRBV28 and TRBJ1-2; D is unresolved. The V end lost 4 bases, the J end lost 5 bases, and 14 bases lay between the germline ends. The CDR3 is 14 amino acids. The germline CDR1 and CDR2 sequences are MDHEN and SYDVKM. CDR3 in amino acids: CASSSSGQTYGYTF. CDR3 sequence (DNA): TGTGCCAGCAGTTCCTCCGGGCAAACTTATGGCTACACCTTC.

DNA of the CDR3: TGTGCCAGCAGTCCCCTGACAGGGTATGAGCAGTTCTTC. Translated: CASSPLTGYEQFF. The chain joins TRBV27 to TRBJ2-1, with 7 bases aligning to TRBD1. Germline assignment: CDR1 MNHEY and CDR2 SMNVEV (reference sequence). The J segment lost 8 bases and the V segment lost 5 bases, leaving 6 bases of the junction unmatched. This CDR3 region has 13 residues.

The chain recombines TRBV19 with TRBJ2-5, with D unresolved. Germline CDR1 is LNHDA and CDR2 is SQIVND (reference sequence). V shed 3 bases and J shed 4 bases, with 12 bases lying between them. The CDR3 has 14 residues. CDR3 sequence: CASSIPRTPETQYF. DNA of the CDR3: TGTGCCAGTAGTATCCCCCGGACCCCAGAGACCCAGTACTTC.